The 24 T cell receptor beta chains reported below all come from one sample, sequenced in a study of radiotherapy plus CTLA-4 blockade in lung cancer. The data were produced by immunoSEQ multiplex PCR, yet TCRdb's version contains in-frame clones alone and is incomplete. This sample has tens of thousands of clones, with 70% to 80% found just once. The sequencing used peripheral blood, collected from a patient treated with radiotherapy plus ipilimumab. The receptors were gathered from a human donor with non-small cell lung cancer who had stable disease on radiotherapy plus ipilimumab.

DNA of the CDR3: TGTGCCAGTAGTATAGCGGCCGCACCCCTCCACTTT. Translated, it gives CASSIAAAPLHF. The genes are TRBV19 and TRBJ1-6; D is ambiguous. The V and J ends lost 1 base and 11 bases respectively, with 6 bases between them. Germline CDR1 reads LNHDA; CDR2 reads SQIVND (reference sequence). This CDR3 comprises 12 residues.

The rearrangement links TRBV6-1 to TRBJ2-1, with 12 bases fitting TRBD2. The germline gives CDR1 MNHNS, CDR2 SASEGT. Trimming cost V 7 bases and J 7 bases; bases outside gene matches: 8. The CDR3 spans 15 residues. CDR3 sequence reads: CASTLLAGGSNEQFF. The CDR3 DNA follows: TGTGCCAGCACCTTACTAGCGGGGGGTTCTAATGAGCAGTTCTTC.

The chain joins TRBV19 to TRBJ1-1; D gene ambiguous. The germline V and J ends were trimmed by 2 bases and 0 bases, with 13 bases remaining between them. The CDR3 extends over 16 amino acids. Per germline, CDR1 LNHDA and CDR2 SQIVND (reference sequence). The CDR3 region has the DNA TGTGCCAGTAGTATAAATCAGGCCACTGTGAACACTGAAGCTTTCTTT. Translation: CASSINQATVNTEAFF.

The rearrangement links TRBV27 to TRBJ1-1; D is uncertain. There are 14 residues in the CDR3. Trimming removed 2 bases from V and 0 bases from J, with 7 bases in between. Germline CDR1 and CDR2: MNHEY and SMNVEV (reference sequence). This CDR3 reads CASSLGRVNTEAFF. In nucleotides, the CDR3 is TGTGCCAGCAGTTTAGGACGGGTGAACACTGAAGCTTTCTTT.

V usage is TRBV6-1 and J usage is TRBJ2-1; TRBD1 matches 7 bases. The CDR3 has 15 residues. In germline, CDR1 is MNHNS, CDR2 SASEGT. V shed 8 bases and J 3 bases; nucleotides not matched to a gene: 10. CDR3 residues: CASPSRGLRYNEQFF. The CDR3 DNA follows: TGTGCCAGCCCCTCAAGGGGGCTCCGCTACAATGAGCAGTTCTTC.

The J gene is TRBJ2-7, the V gene TRBV5-1; 7 bases agree with TRBD1. CDR1 and CDR2 (germline): SGHRS, YFSETQ. V was pared by 0 bases and J by 1 base, with 4 bases of the junction left unmatched. The CDR3 extends over 15 amino acids. This CDR3 is CASSLGGDRSYEQYF. The DNA for the CDR3 is TGCGCCAGCAGCTTGGGAGGGGACAGATCCTACGAGCAGTACTTC.

CDR3 DNA: TGTGCCAGCAGATGGACTAATGCCGCCGAGACCCAGTACTTC. Residues: CASRWTNAAETQYF. The chain is built from TRBV7-2 and TRBJ2-5; TRBD2 might be the D (6 bases). Germline CDR1 and CDR2: SGHTA and FQGNSA. The CDR3 sequence is 14 residues long. Trimming cost V 6 bases and J 5 bases, with 16 bases left between them.

The CDR3 loop reads CASRTGTNSGNTIYF. CDR3 DNA: TGTGCCAGCAGAACAGGTACCAACTCTGGAAACACCATATATTTT. The chain is built from TRBV6-1 and TRBJ1-3; tentative D call: TRBD1 (5 bases). CDR3 length: 15 residues. The V and J ends lost 6 bases and 0 bases respectively, with 12 bases between them. Germline V CDR1 and CDR2: MNHNS, SASEGT.

The rearrangement uses TRBV6-1 and TRBJ2-7; 11 bases align to TRBD1. The CDR3 covers 13 residues. The J segment lost 1 base and the V segment lost 9 bases, leaving 2 bases of the junction unmatched. CDR1 and CDR2 (germline): MNHNS, SASEGT. The chain's CDR3 is CASGTGGSYEQYF. For the CDR3, the DNA is TGTGCCAGTGGGACAGGGGGATCCTACGAGCAGTACTTC.

The chain recombines TRBV27 with TRBJ2-2, with D possibly called TRBD1 or TRBD2 (6 bases each). Germline lookup yields CDR1 MNHEY and CDR2 SMNVEV (reference sequence). CDR3 size: 16 residues. With 2 bases removed from V and 6 bases from J, the gap between germline ends came to 16 bases. CDR3 nucleotide sequence: TGTGCCAGCAGTTTACTCGGGGGCCAAATCCCCGGGGAGCTGTTTTTT. The encoded protein is CASSLLGGQIPGELFF.

The rearrangement uses TRBV10-2 and TRBJ2-5; 7 bases align to TRBD1. Germline values: CDR1 WSHSY, CDR2 SAAADI. The V gene end was trimmed by 3 bases and the J gene end by 5 bases; junction bases not matched to a gene: 18. This CDR3 contains 18 residues. Here the CDR3 DNA reads TGCGCCAGCAGTGATTGGGGAACGATGACAGGGAAGTCGGAGACCCAGTACTTC. Translated: CASSDWGTMTGKSETQYF.

The rearrangement uses TRBV30 and TRBJ2-7; 8 bases agree with TRBD1. Germline lookup yields CDR1 GTSNPN and CDR2 SVGIG (reference sequence). The trim removed 7 bases at V and 3 bases at J, leaving 2 bases unmatched. The length of the CDR3 is 11 residues. In nucleotides, the CDR3 is TGTGCCTACGGGACAGGCTACGAGCAGTACTTC. Its protein is CAYGTGYEQYF.

The V call is TRBV4-1, the J call TRBJ1-5, with D possibly matching TRBD1 (5 bases). The length of the CDR3 is 15 residues. Trimming left V 3 bases short and J 0 bases short, with 9 bases between. Germline lookup yields CDR1 MGHRA and CDR2 YSYEKL. The CDR3 DNA is TGCGCCAGCAGCCAGGCGACAGCTAGCAATCAGCCCCAGCATTTT. This translates into CASSQATASNQPQHF.

The J gene is TRBJ2-5, the V gene TRBV15; 12 bases align to TRBD1. V was clipped by 1 base and J by 5 bases; unmatched bases: 2. This CDR3 has 15 amino acids. CDR1 is LNHNV, CDR2 YYDKDF, per germline (reference sequence). The CDR3 coding sequence is TGTGCCACCAGCAGAGGGGGGACAGGGGGCGAGACCCAGTACTTC. Translating gives CATSRGGTGGETQYF.

V usage is TRBV6-5 and J usage is TRBJ2-1; D is uncertain. CDR1 and CDR2 from the germline V gene are MNHEY and SVGAGI. V lost 6 bases, J lost 6 bases, and 12 bases lay in between. The CDR3 sequence is 13 residues long. CDR3 in amino acids: CASSPGTVNEQFF. CDR3 in DNA: TGTGCCAGCAGCCCCGGTACAGTCAATGAGCAGTTCTTC.

J is TRBJ2-1 and V is TRBV4-2; the match to TRBD2 covers 13 bases. This CDR3 has 15 amino acids. In germline, CDR1 is LGHNA, CDR2 YNFKEQ. V lost 5 bases and J lost 5; bases outside the gene matches: 3. The CDR3 nucleotides are TGTGCCAGCAGCGAGACTAGCGGGGGGCACAATGAGCAGTTCTTC. It specifies CASSETSGGHNEQFF.

V gene TRBV7-8 combines with J gene TRBJ1-2; 8 bases line up with TRBD1. This CDR3 region has 18 residues. Germline CDR1 and CDR2: SGHVS and FQNEAQ. V gave up 2 bases and J gave up 0 bases; unmatched junction bases: 11. In DNA, the CDR3 is TGTGCCAGCAGCTTACATCGGACAGGGCGCTCTTCTAACTATGGCTACACCTTC. Its protein product is CASSLHRTGRSSNYGYTF. Complete variable domain (other parts from reference TRBV7-8 and TRBJ1-2): GAGVSQSPRYKVAKRGQDVALRCDPISGHVSLFWYQQALGQGPEFLTYFQNEAQLDKSGLPSDRFFAERPEGSVSTLKIQRTQQEDSAVYLCASSLHRTGRSSNYGYTFGSGTRLTVV.

The gene calls are TRBV30 and TRBJ1-5; D remains ambiguous. The germline V and J ends were trimmed by 2 bases and 4 bases, with 9 bases remaining between them. The CDR3 consists of 13 residues. The germline CDR1 and CDR2 sequences are GTSNPN and SVGIG (reference sequence). CDR3 loop: CAWSSQQNQPQHF. The CDR3 region has the DNA TGTGCCTGGAGTAGCCAGCAGAATCAGCCCCAGCATTTT.

V gene TRBV7-6 combines with J gene TRBJ1-2; weak D call: TRBD1 (6 bases). CDR1 is SGHVS, CDR2 FNYEAQ, per germline. Trimming shortened V by 6 bases and J by 5 bases, and 13 bases separated the two germline ends. The CDR3 has 13 residues. The CDR3 reads CASSPTGLYGYTF. CDR3 sequence (DNA): TGTGCCAGCAGTCCTACAGGGTTATATGGCTACACCTTC.

This clone was observed a single time. V gene TRBV6-1 combines with J gene TRBJ2-5; D might be TRBD1 (5 bases). CDR3 length: 14 residues. The germline gives CDR1 MNHNS, CDR2 SASEGT. Trimming stripped 6 bases from V and 2 bases from J, with 13 bases between. The CDR3 spells CASSLQGGQETQYF. DNA for the CDR3: TGTGCCAGCAGCCTTCAGGGTGGGCAAGAGACCCAGTACTTC.

The gene calls are TRBV6-5 and TRBJ2-5, with a weak D call TRBD1 (5 bases). Trimming cost V 0 bases and J 6 bases, with 14 bases left between them. Germline V gene lookup returns CDR1 MNHEY and CDR2 SVGAGI. The CDR3 length is 15 residues. In DNA form, the CDR3 reads TGTGCCAGCAGTTACTCGTCGGCAGGGAAAAAGACCCAGTACTTC. It yields the protein CASSYSSAGKKTQYF.

V is TRBV30 and J is TRBJ2-3; D is tentatively TRBD1 or TRBD2 (5 bases each). V was pared by 2 bases and J by 3 bases, with 9 bases between. The CDR3 spans 13 residues. Germline loops: CDR1 GTSNPN, CDR2 SVGIG (reference sequence). CDR3 residues: CAWSYGATDTQYF. CDR3 bases: TGTGCCTGGAGTTACGGGGCAACAGATACGCAGTATTTT.

The chain joins TRBV28 to TRBJ1-2; D gene ambiguous. This CDR3 region has 10 residues. V dropped 8 bases and J dropped 8 bases, with 9 bases sitting between them. The germline gives CDR1 MDHEN, CDR2 SYDVKM. CDR3 nucleotide sequence: TGTGCCAGCTCCGGGAACGGCTACACCTTC. Translating gives CASSGNGYTF.

This clone counts as medium-sized (0.01 to 0.1%). CDR3 nucleotide sequence: TGTGCCAGCAGTTCCTTACGACAGGGTGGCCACGAGCAGTACGTC. Its translation: CASSSLRQGGHEQYV. V is TRBV27 and J is TRBJ2-7; 7 positions match TRBD1. V was clipped by 4 bases and J by 5 bases; unmatched bases: 11. Germline assignment: CDR1 MNHEY and CDR2 SMNVEV (reference sequence). The CDR3 is 15 residues long.